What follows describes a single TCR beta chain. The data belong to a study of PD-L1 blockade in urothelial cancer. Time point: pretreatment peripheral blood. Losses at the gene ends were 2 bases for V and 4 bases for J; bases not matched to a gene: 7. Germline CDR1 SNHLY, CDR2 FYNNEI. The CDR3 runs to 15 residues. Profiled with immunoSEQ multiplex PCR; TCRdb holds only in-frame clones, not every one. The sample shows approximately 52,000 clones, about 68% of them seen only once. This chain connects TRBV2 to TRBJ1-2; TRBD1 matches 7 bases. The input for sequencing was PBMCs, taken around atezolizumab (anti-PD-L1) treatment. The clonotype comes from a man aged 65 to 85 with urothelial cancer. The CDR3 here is CASSETQTGLYGYTF. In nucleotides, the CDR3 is TGTGCCAGCAGTGAAACCCAGACAGGGCTCTATGGCTACACCTTC.